The source of this T cell receptor (beta chain) is a study of blood T cell repertoires in COVID-19. Clinical history as reported by participants underpinned cohort assignment. About this clone: In the same sample, other DNA sequences code for this CDR3.

The V end was cut by 0 bases, the J end by 4 bases, with 8 bases between. CDR1 and CDR2 (germline): SGDLS, YYNGEE. The CDR3 spans 14 residues. Profiling relied on immunoSEQ multiplex PCR, and the TCRdb table lists in-frame clones only, not all of them. The sample shows around 300,000 clones, around 87% of them seen only once. This TCR was recovered from a woman in her twenties or thirties who had recovered from COVID-19. The sequencing sample was made of PBMCs or T cells enriched from blood (not recorded which). This chain links TRBV9 with TRBJ1-3; a weak D match, TRBD1 (5 bases). The CDR3 DNA is TGTGCCAGCAGCGTAGGACAGATCGGAAACACCATATATTTT. Protein product: CASSVGQIGNTIYF.